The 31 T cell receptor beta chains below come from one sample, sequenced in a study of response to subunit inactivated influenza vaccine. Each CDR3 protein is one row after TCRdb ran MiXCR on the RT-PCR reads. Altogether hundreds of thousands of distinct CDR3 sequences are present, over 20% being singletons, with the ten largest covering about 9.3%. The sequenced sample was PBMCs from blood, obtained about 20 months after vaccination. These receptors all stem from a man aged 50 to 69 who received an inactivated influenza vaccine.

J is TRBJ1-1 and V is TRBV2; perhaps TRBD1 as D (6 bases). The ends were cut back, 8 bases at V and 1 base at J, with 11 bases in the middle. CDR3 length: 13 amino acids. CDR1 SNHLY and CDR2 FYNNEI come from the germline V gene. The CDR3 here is CASLEQGNTEAFF. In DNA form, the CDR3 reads TGTGCCAGCTTAGAACAGGGGAACACTGAAGCTTTCTTT.

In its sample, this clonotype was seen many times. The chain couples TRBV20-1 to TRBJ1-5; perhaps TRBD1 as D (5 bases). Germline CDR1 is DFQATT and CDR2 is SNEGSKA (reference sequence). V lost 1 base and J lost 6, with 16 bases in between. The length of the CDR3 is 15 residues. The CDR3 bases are TGCAGTGCTAGAGTGGGGTCTGTCGGGGGTCAGCCCCAGCATTTT. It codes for CSARVGSVGGQPQHF.

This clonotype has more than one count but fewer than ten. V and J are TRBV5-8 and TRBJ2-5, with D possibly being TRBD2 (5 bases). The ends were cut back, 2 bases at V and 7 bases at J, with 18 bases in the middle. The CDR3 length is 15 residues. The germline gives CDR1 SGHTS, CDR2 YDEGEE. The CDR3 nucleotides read TGTGCCAGCAGCTTCGCCGGGATCAAGGGTGGGACCCAGTACTTC. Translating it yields CASSFAGIKGGTQYF. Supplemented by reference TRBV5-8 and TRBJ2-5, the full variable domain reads EAGVTQSPTHLIKTRGQQATLRCSPISGHTSVYWYQQALGLGLQFLLWYDEGEERNRGNFPPRFSGRQFPNYSSELNVNALELEDSALYLCASSFAGIKGGTQYFGPGTRLLVL.

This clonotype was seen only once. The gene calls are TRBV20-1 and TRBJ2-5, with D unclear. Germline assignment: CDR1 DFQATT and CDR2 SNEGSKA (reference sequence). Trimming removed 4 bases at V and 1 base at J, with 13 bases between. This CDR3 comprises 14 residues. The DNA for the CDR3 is TGCAGTGCTACCCCGGTGTCCCTCCAAGAGACCCAGTACTTC. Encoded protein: CSATPVSLQETQYF.

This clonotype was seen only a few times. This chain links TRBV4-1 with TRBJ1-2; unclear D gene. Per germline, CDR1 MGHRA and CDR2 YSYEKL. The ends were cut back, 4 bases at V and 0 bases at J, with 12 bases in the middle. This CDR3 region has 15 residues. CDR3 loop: CASSPTGVANYGYTF. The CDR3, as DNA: TGCGCCAGCAGCCCAACTGGGGTAGCTAACTATGGCTACACCTTC.

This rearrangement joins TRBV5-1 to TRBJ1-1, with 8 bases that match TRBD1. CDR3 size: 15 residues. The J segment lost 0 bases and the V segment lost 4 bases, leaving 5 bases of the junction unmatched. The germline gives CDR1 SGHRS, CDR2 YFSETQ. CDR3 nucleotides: TGCGCCAGCAGCGCGGGGACAGGAATGAACACTGAAGCTTTCTTT. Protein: CASSAGTGMNTEAFF.

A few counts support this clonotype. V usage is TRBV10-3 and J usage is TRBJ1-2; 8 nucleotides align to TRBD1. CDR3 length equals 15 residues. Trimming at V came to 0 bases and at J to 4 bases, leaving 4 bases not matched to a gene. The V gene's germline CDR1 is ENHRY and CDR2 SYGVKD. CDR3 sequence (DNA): TGTGCCATCAGTGAGTCGACAGGGGTGGGCTATGGCTACACCTTC. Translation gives CAISESTGVGYGYTF.

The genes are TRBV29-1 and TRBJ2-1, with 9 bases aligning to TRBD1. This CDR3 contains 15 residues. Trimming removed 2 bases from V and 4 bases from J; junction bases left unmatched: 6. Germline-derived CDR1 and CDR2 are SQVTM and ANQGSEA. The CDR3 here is CSVEYRGQGYNEQFF. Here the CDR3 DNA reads TGCAGCGTTGAATATAGGGGACAGGGTTACAATGAGCAGTTCTTC.

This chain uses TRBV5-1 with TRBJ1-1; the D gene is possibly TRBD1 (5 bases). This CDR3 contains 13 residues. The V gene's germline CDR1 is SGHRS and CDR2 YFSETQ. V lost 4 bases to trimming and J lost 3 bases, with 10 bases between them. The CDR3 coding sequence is TGCGCCAGCAGCGGGGTCAGGGACACTGAAGCTTTCTTT. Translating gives CASSGVRDTEAFF. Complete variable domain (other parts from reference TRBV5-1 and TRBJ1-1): KAGVTQTPRYLIKTRGQQVTLSCSPISGHRSVSWYQQTPGQGLQFLFEYFSETQRNKGNFPGRFSGRQFSNSRSEMNVSTLELGDSALYLCASSGVRDTEAFFGQGTRLTVV.

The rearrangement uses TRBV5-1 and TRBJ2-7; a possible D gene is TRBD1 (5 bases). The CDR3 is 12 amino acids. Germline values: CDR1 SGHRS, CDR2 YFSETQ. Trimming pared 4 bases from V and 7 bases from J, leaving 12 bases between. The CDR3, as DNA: TGCGCCAGCAGCGGGGAAGGGGAAGAGCAGTACTTC. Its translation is CASSGEGEEQYF. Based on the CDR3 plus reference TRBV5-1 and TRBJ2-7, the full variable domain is KAGVTQTPRYLIKTRGQQVTLSCSPISGHRSVSWYQQTPGQGLQFLFEYFSETQRNKGNFPGRFSGRQFSNSRSEMNVSTLELGDSALYLCASSGEGEEQYFGPGTRLTVT.

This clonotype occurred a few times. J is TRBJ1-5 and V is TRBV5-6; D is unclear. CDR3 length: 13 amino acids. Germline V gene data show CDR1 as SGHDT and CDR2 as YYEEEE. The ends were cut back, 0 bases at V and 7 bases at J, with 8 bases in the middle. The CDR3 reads CASSLAVGQPQHF. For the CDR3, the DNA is TGTGCCAGCAGCTTGGCCGTTGGCCAGCCCCAGCATTTT.

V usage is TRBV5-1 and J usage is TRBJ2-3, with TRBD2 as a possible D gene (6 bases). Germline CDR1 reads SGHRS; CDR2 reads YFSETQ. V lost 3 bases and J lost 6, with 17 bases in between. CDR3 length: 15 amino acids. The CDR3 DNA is TGCGCCAGCAGCTCGGCGGGACTCCTCGGCGATACGCAGTATTTT. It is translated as CASSSAGLLGDTQYF.

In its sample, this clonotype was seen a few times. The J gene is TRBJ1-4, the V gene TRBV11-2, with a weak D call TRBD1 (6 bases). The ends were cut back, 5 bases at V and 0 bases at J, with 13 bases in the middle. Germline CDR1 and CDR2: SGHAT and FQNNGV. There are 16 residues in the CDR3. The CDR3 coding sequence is TGTGCCAGCAGCAAAATTAACAGGGCAACTAATGAAAAACTGTTTTTT. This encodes CASSKINRATNEKLFF.

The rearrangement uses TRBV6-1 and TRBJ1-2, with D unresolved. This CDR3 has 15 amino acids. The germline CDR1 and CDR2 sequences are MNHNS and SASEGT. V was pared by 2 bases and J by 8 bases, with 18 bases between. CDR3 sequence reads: CASSELGQTGLGYTF. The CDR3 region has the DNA TGTGCCAGCAGTGAATTAGGTCAGACGGGTCTCGGCTACACCTTC.

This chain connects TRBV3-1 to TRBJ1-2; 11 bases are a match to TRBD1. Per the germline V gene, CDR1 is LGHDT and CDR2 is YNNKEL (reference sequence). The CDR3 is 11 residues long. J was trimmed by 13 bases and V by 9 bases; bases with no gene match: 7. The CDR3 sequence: CASSDRGPGTF. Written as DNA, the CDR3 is TGTGCCAGTTCGGACAGGGGGCCGGGCACCTTC. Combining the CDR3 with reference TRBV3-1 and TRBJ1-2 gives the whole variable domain DTAVSQTPKYLVTQMGNDKSIKCEQNLGHDTMYWYKQDSKKFLKIMFSYNNKELIINETVPNRFSPKSPDKAHLNLHINSLELGDSAVYFCASSDRGPGTFGSGTRLTVV.

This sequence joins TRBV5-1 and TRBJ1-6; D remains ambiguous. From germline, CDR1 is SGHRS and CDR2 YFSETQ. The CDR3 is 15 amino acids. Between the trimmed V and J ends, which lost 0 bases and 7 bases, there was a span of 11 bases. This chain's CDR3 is CASSLATPRNSPLHF. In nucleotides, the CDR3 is TGCGCCAGCAGCTTGGCCACCCCGCGGAATTCACCCCTCCACTTT.

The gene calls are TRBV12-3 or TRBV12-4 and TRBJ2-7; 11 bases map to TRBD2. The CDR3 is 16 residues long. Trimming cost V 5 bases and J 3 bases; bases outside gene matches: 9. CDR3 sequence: CASSPRLAGLNYEQYF. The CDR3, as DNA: TGTGCCAGCAGTCCTAGACTAGCGGGGTTGAACTACGAGCAGTACTTC.

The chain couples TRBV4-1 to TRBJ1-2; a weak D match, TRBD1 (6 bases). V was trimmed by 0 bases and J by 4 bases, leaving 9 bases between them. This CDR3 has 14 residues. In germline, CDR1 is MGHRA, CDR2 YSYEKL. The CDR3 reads CASSQEGAAYGYTF. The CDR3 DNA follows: TGCGCCAGCAGCCAAGAGGGGGCAGCCTATGGCTACACCTTC.

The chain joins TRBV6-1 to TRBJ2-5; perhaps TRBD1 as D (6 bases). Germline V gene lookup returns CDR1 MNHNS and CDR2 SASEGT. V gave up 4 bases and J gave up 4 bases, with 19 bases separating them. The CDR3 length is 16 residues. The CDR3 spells CASSVYSYRARETQYF. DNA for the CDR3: TGTGCCAGCAGTGTCTACTCCTACAGGGCTCGAGAGACCCAGTACTTC.

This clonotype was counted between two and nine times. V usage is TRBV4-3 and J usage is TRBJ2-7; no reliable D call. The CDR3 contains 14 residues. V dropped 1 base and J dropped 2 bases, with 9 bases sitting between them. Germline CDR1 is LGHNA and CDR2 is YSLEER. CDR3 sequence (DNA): TGCGCCAGCAGCCAAGGGCTGCCCGCCTACGAGCAGTACTTC. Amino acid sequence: CASSQGLPAYEQYF.

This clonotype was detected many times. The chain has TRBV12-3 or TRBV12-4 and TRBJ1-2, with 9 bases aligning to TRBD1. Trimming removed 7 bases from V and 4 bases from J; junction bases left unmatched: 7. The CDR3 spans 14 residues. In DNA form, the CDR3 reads TGTGCCAGCATCCCCGGACAGGGGTTCTATGGCTACACCTTC. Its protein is CASIPGQGFYGYTF.

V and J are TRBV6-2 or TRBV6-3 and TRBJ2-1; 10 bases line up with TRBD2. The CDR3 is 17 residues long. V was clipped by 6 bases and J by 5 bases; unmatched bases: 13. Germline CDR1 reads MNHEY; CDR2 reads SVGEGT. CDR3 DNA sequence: TGTGCCAGCAGCCGACATCCGGGACTAGCGTCCCACAATGAGCAGTTCTTC. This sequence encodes CASSRHPGLASHNEQFF.

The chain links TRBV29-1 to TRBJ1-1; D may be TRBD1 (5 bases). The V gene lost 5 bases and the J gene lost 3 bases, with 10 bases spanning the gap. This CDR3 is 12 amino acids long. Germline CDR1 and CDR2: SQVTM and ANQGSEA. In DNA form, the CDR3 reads TGCAGCGTTTCAGGGAAGTACACTGAAGCTTTCTTT. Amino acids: CSVSGKYTEAFF.

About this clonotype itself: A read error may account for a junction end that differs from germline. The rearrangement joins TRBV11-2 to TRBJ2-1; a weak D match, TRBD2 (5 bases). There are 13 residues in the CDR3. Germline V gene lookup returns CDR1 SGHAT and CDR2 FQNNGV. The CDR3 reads CASSLDQTTLDDF. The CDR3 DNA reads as TGTGCCAGCAGCTTAGATCAGACTACACTGGATGACTTC.

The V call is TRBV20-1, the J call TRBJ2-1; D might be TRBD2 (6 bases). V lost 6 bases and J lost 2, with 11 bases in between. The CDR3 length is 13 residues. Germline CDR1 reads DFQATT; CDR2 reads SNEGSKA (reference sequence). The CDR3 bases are TGCAGTGCGCGGACTACCCCCTACAATGAGCAGTTCTTC. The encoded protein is CSARTTPYNEQFF.

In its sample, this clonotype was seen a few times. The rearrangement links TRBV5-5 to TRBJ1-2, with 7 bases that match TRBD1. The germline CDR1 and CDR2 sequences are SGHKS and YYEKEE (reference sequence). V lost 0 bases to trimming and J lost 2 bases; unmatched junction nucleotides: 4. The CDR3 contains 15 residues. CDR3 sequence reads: CASSLGPTGNYGYTF. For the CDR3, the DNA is TGTGCCAGCAGCTTGGGCCCGACAGGGAACTATGGCTACACCTTC.

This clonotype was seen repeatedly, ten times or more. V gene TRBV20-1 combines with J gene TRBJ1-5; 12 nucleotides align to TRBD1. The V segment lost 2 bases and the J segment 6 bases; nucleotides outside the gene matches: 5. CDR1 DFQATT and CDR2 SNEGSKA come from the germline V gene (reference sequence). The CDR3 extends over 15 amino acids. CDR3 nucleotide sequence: TGCAGTGCTAGACCCGGGACAGGGGGCGGTCAGCCCCAGCATTTT. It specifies CSARPGTGGGQPQHF.

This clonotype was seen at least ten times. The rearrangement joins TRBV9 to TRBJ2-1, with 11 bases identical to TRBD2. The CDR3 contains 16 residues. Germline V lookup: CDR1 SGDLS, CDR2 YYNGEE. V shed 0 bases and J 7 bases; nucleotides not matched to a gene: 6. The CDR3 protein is CASSVEWASGGNEQFF. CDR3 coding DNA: TGTGCCAGCAGCGTAGAGTGGGCTAGCGGGGGGAATGAGCAGTTCTTC.

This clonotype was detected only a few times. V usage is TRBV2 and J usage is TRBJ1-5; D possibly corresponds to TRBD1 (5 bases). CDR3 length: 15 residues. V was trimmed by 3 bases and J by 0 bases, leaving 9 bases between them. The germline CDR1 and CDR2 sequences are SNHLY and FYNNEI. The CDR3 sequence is CASSEGGNSNQPQHF. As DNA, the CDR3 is TGTGCCAGCAGTGAGGGGGGAAATAGCAATCAGCCCCAGCATTTT. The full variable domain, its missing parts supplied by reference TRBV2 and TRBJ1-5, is EPEVTQTPSHQVTQMGQEVILRCVPISNHLYFYWYRQILGQKVEFLVSFYNNEISEKSEIFDDQFSVERPDGSNFTLKIRSTKLEDSAMYFCASSEGGNSNQPQHFGDGTRLSIL.

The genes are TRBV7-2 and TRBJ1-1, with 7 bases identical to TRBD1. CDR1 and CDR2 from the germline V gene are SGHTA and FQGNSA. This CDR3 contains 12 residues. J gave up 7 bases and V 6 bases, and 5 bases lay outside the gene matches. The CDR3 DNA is TGTGCCAGCAGGAATAGGGGGCTTGAAGCTTTCTTT. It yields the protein CASRNRGLEAFF.

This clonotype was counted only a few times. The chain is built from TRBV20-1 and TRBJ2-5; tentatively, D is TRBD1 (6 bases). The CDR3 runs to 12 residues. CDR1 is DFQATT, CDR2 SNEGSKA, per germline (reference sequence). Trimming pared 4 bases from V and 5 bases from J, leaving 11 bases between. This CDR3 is CSAIGGGETQYF. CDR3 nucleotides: TGCAGTGCTATTGGGGGCGGGGAGACCCAGTACTTC.